This T cell receptor beta chain is from a study of T cell responses to AZD1222 COVID-19 vaccine (dated by TCRdb to about 2021). Regarding the study in general: A total of 230 to 250 trial participants underwent TCR sequencing, of whom about 210 had received two doses of AZD1222 and about 25 had received two doses of the MenACWY control vaccine. Trial participants were enrolled into age subgroups of 18-55, 56-69 and 70-plus years, which contained 148, 28 and 57 TCR-sequenced participants, respectively. Overall results and qualifications from the work: The 56-69-year group was small, and its depth increase did not reach significance, likely because of low power. Most participants were white British and females outnumbered males, and the authors suggested that clonal diversity may have been underestimated. After two AZD1222 doses, both the breadth and the depth of spike-specific TCRs were significantly higher than at day 0 and than in MenACWY recipients. Conclusions about previously exposed vaccinees are limited because only six or seven AZD1222 recipients were SARS-CoV-2 seropositive at baseline. The vaccine-associated CD4 TCRs covered the entire spike protein, and the dominant responses fell in regions 160-218 and 743-854. Because no day 14 peak-response samples were available, repertoires were characterized only after the peak T cell response. Epitopes outside the regions mutated in the B.1.351 and B.1.1.7 variants were reportedly recognized by nearly half of the unique spike-specific TCRs.

In the paper's terms, the time point label means: about 28 days (+/-7) after the second vaccine dose. The treatment or condition label for this specimen denotes: meningococcal conjugate vaccine given as trial control. Vaccinee samples came from UK trials COV001 and COV002, including a single-blind randomized controlled phase 2/3 trial of AZD1222 (ChAdOx1 nCoV-19) in healthy adults. For TCRbeta chain sequencing, PBMC samples were collected from trial participants at day 0 and at day 28 after the second dose. The CDR3 starts with the cysteine, ends with the phenylalanine, and has 13 residues. Only the CDR3 portion is preserved as DNA: 39 bases, with reading frame beginning at the first base. CDR1 and CDR2 (WSHSY, SAAADI) derive from the germline V gene. The germline V end is reduced by 6 bases and the J end by 9 bases; junction bases left unmatched: 8. The CDR3 regions of human TCRbeta chains were subjected to immunosequencing. Per the original workflow: TCRs in the repertoires were compared against a reference library of SARS-CoV-2-specific TCRs that had been generated with the MIRA antigen-specificity platform. Breadth was defined as the fraction of unique TCRs that were SARS-CoV-2-associated. Depth was defined as the fraction of total T cells that were SARS-CoV-2-associated. Using the MIRA data, each spike-specific TCR was assigned both to the spike region to which the TCR was reactive and to a CD4 or CD8 class. Log10-transformed breadth and depth values were compared by one-way ANOVA with Sidak's multiple comparisons tests. TCRdb re-hosts the immuneACCESS table, in-frame sequences only. Its copies lack some clones; in the studies checked, an unresolved V gene accounts for under half of them, and the cause for the rest is not known. V and J calls and clone size are those listed in that table; D and trimming were worked out from the DNA. The sample table records roughly 97,000 clones; around nine tenths of these occur just once. The ten largest clones take up less than 4% of the sample.

As regards this clone: Its antigen specificity is not known. Per-nucleotide qualities are absent, and no much larger clonotype sits a single base away.

The clonotype comes from an adult who received the MenACWY meningococcal vaccine as a control. This specimen consisted of peripheral blood, obtained 28 days after the second dose of the MenACWY control vaccine. Recombination linked TRBV10-2 to TRBJ1-2; 9 central nucleotides agree with TRBD1. The sequence in DNA is TGCGCCAGCAGCGGACAGGGGCTTATGAGCTACACCTTC. It is translated as CASSGQGLMSYTF.